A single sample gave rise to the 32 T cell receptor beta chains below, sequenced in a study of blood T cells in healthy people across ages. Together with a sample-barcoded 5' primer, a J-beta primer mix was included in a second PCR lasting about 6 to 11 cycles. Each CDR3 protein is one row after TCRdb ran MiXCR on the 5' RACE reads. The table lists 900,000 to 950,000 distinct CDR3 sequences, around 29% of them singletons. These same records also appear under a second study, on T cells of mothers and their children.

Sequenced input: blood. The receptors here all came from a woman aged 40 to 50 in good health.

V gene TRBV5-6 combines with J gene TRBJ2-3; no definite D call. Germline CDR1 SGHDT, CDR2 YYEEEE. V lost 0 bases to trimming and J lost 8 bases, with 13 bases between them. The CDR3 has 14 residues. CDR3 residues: CASSLEIGIGTQYF. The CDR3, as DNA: TGTGCCAGCAGCTTGGAGATTGGGATTGGTACGCAGTATTTT.

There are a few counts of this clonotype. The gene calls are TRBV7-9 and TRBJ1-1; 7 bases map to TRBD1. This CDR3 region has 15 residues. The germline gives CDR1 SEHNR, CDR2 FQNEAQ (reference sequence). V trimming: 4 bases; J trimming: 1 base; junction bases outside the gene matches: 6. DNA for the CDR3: TGTGCCAGCAGCTCCCCCCGACAGGGGAACACTGAAGCTTTCTTT. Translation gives CASSSPRQGNTEAFF.

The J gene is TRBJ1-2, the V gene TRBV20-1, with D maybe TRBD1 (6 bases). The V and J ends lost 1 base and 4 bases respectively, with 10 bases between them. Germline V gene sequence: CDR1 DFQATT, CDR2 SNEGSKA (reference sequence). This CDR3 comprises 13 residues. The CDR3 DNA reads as TGCAGTGCTAGAGTCGGGGGCGGCTATGGCTACACCTTC. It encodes CSARVGGGYGYTF.

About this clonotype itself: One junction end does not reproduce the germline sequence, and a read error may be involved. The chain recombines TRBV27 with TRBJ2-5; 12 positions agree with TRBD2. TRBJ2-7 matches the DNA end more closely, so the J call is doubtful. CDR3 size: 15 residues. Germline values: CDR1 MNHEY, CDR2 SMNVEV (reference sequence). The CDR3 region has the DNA TGTGCCTGCAGCCCCTCTAGCGGGGGGGACAACGAGCAGTACTTC. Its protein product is CACSPSSGGDNEQYF.

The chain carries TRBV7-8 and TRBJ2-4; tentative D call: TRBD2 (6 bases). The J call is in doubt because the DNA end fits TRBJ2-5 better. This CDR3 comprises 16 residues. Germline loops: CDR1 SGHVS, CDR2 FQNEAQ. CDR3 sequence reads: CASSPHSRGTQETQYF. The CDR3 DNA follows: TGTGCCAGCAGCCCTCACAGTAGAGGGACTCAGGAGACCCAGTACTTC.

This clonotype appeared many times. The CDR3 sequence: CASSLGGNPYEQYF. The DNA for the CDR3 is TGTGCCAGCAGTTTAGGGGGGAACCCCTACGAGCAGTACTTC. This sequence joins TRBV28 and TRBJ2-7, with D possibly being TRBD2 (6 bases). CDR1 is MDHEN, CDR2 SYDVKM, per germline. With 2 bases removed from V and 2 bases from J, the gap between germline ends came to 10 bases. The CDR3 is 14 residues long. The full variable domain, in which reference TRBV28 and TRBJ2-7 provide the parts outside the CDR3, is DVKVTQSSRYLVKRTGEKVFLECVQDMDHENMFWYRQDPGLGLRLIYFSYDVKMKEKGDIPEGYSVSREKKERFSLILESASTNQTSMYLCASSLGGNPYEQYFGPGTRLTVT.

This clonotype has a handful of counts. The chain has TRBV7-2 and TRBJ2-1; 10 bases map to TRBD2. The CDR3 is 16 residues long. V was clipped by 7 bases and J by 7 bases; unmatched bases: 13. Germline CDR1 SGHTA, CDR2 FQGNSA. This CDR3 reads CASTEGNVAGGNEQFF. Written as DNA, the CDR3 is TGTGCCAGCACCGAAGGGAATGTAGCGGGGGGAAATGAGCAGTTCTTC. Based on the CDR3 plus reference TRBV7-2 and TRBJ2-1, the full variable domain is GAGVSQSPSNKVTEKGKDVELRCDPISGHTALYWYRQSLGQGLEFLIYFQGNSAPDKSGLPSDRFSAERTGGSVSTLTIQRTQQEDSAVYLCASTEGNVAGGNEQFFGPGTRLTVL.

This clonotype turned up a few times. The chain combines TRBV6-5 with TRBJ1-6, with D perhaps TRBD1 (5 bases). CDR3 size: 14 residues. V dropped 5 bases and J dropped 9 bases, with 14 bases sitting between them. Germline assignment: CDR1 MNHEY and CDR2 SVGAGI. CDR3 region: CASSAPPGVSPLHF. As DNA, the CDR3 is TGTGCCAGCAGTGCCCCTCCGGGGGTTTCACCCCTCCACTTT.

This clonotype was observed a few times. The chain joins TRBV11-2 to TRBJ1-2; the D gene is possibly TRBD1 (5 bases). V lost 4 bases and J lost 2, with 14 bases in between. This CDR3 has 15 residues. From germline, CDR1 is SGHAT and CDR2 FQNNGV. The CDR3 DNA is TGTGCCAGCAGCTCAAGTCGGCAGGGAAACTATGGCTACACCTTC. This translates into CASSSSRQGNYGYTF.

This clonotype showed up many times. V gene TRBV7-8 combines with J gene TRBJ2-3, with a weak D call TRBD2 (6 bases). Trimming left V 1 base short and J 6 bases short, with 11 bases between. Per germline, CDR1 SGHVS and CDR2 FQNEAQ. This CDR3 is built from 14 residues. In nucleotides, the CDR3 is TGTGCCAGCAGCTTAGAGGCGCTAGCGGATACGCAGTATTTT. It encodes CASSLEALADTQYF.

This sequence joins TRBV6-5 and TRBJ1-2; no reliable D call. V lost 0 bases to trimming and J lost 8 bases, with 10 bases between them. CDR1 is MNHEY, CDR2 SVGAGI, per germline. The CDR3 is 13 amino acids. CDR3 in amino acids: CASSYSGAPGYTF. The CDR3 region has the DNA TGTGCCAGCAGTTACTCCGGAGCGCCCGGCTACACCTTC.

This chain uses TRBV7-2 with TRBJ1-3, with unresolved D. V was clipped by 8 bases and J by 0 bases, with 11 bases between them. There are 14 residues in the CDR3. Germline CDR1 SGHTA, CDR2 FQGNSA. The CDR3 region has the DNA TGTGCCAGCGGCCTCACGGGCTCTGGAAACACCATATATTTT. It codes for CASGLTGSGNTIYF.

DNA of the CDR3: TGTGCCAGCAGCCTTCGGACAGGGGGCGTCTTGAGCACTGAAGCTTTCTTT. Translating gives CASSLRTGGVLSTEAFF. The V gene is TRBV7-2, the J gene TRBJ1-1; 11 bases match TRBD1. Germline assignment: CDR1 SGHTA and CDR2 FQGNSA. After removal of 5 bases from V and 4 bases from J, the junction contained 12 bases not matched to a gene. The CDR3 length is 17 residues.

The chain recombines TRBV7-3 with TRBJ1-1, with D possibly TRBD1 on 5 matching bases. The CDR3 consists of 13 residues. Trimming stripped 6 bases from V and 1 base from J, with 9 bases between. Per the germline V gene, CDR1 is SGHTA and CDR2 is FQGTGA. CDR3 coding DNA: TGTGCCAGCAGACGAGGACAGAACACTGAAGCTTTCTTT. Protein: CASRRGQNTEAFF.

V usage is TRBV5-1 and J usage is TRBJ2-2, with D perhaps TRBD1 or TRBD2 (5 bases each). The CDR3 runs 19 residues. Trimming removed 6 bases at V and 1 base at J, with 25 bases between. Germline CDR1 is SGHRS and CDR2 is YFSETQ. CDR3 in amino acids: CASTHGILRQQRNTGELFF. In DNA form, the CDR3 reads TGCGCCAGCACCCACGGGATATTAAGACAGCAAAGGAACACCGGGGAGCTGTTTTTT.

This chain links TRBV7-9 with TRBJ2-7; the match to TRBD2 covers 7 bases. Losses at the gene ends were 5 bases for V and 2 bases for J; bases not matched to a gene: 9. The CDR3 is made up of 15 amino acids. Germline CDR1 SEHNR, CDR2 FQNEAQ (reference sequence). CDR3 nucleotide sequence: TGTGCCAGCAGCCGCAGCGGGGCTTACCCCTACGAGCAGTACTTC. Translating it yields CASSRSGAYPYEQYF.

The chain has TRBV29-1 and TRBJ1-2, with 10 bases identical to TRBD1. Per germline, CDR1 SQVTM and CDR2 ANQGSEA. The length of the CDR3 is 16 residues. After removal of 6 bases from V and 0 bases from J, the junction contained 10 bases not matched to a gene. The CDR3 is CSVTGTGATANYGYTF. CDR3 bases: TGCAGCGTAACCGGGACAGGGGCCACAGCTAACTATGGCTACACCTTC.

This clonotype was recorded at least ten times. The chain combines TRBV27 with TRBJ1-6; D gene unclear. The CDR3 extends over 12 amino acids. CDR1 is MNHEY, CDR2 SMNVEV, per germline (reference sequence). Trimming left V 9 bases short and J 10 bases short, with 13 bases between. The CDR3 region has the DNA TGTGCCAGTCGTAAACCCGGGTCACCCCTCCACTTT. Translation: CASRKPGSPLHF.

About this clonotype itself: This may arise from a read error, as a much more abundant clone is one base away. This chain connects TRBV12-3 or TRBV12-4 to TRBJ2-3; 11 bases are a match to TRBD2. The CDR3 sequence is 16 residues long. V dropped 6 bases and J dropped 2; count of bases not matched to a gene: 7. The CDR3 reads CASSPRTSGFTDTQYF. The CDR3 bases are TGTGCCAGCAGCCCCAGGACTAGCGGGTTCACAGATACGCAGTATTTT.

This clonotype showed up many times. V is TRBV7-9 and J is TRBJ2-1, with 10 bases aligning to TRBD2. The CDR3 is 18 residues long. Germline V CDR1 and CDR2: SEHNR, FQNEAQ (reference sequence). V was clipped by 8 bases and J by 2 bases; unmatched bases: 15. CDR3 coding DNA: TGTGCCAGCCCCGGGGGGACTAGCGAGAGGGTAGCCTACAATGAGCAGTTCTTC. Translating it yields CASPGGTSERVAYNEQFF.

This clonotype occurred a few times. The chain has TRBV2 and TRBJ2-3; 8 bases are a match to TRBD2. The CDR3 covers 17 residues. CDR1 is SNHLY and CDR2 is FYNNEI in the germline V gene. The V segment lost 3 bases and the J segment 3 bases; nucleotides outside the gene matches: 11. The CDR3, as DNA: TGTGCCAGCAGTGACCCTTTTAGCGGGGCGATGACAGATACGCAGTATTTT. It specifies CASSDPFSGAMTDTQYF.

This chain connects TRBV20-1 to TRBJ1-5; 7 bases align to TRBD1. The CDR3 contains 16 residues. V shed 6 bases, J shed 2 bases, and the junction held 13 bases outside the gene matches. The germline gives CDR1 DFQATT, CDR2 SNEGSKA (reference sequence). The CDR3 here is CSASGPGGRGNQPQHF. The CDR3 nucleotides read TGCAGTGCGTCGGGCCCAGGGGGACGAGGCAATCAGCCCCAGCATTTT.

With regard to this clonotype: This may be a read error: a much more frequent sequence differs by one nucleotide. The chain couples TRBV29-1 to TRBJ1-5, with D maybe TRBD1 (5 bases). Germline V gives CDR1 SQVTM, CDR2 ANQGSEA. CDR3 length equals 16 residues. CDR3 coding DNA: TGCAGCGTTAAAGAGGGGAGTCCTTATAGCAATCAGCCCCAGCATTTT. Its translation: CSVKEGSPYSNQPQHF. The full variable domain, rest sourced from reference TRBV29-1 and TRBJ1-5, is SAVISQKPSRDICQRGTSLTIQCQVDSQVTMMFWYRQQPGQSLTLIATANQGSEATYESGFVIDKFPISRPNLTFSTLTVSNMSPEDSSIYLCSVKEGSPYSNQPQHFGDGTRLSIL.

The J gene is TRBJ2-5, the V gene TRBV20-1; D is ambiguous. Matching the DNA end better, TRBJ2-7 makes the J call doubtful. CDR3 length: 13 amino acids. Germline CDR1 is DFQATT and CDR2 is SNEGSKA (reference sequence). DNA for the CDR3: TGCAGTGCTAGAGCCTGGTCGTCCTACGAGCAGTACTTC. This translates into CSARAWSSYEQYF.

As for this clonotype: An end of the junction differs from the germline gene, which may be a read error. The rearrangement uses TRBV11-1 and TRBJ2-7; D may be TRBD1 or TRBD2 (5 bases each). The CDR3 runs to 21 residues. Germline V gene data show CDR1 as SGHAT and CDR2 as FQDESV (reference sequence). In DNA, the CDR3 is TGTGCCAGCAGCCCCAGTAGCGTCGGGGCACCCCTCTCTTCTAGCTCCTACGGGCAGTACTTC. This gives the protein CASSPSSVGAPLSSSSYGQYF.

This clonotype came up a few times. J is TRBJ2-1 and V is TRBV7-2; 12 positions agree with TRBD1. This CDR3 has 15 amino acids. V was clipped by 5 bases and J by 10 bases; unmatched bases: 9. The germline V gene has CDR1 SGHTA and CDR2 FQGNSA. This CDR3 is CASSRGQGASYEQFF. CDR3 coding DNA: TGTGCCAGCAGCCGGGGACAGGGGGCATCCTACGAGCAGTTCTTC.

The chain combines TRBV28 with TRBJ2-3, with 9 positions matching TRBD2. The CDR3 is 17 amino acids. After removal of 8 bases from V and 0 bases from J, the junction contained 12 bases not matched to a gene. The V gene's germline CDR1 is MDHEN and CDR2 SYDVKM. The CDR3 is CASGIPELAGSTDTQYF. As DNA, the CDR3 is TGTGCCAGCGGAATCCCGGAACTAGCGGGCAGCACAGATACGCAGTATTTT.

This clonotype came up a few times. CDR3 nucleotide sequence: TGTGCCAGCAGCGCCCGCAGGACAGACTATGGCTACACCTTC. Translation gives CASSARRTDYGYTF. This chain links TRBV11-2 with TRBJ1-2, with D tentatively TRBD1 (6 bases). CDR1 is SGHAT, CDR2 FQNNGV, per germline. This CDR3 is 14 amino acids long. V shed 5 bases and J shed 3 bases, with 13 bases lying between them.

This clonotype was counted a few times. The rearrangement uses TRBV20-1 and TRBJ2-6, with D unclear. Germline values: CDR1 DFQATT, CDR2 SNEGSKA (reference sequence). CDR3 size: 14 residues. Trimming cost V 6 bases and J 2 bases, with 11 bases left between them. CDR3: CSAQEGAGANVLTF. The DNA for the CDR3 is TGCAGTGCCCAAGAAGGTGCTGGGGCCAACGTCCTGACTTTC.

The CDR3 region is CASSLDSGGATDTQYF. DNA of the CDR3: TGCGCCAGCAGCTTGGATAGCGGGGGGGCGACAGATACGCAGTATTTT. The rearrangement uses TRBV5-1 and TRBJ2-3; 11 nucleotides match TRBD2. The length of the CDR3 is 16 residues. V shed 0 bases, J shed 3 bases, and the junction held 3 bases outside the gene matches. CDR1 SGHRS and CDR2 YFSETQ come from the germline V gene.

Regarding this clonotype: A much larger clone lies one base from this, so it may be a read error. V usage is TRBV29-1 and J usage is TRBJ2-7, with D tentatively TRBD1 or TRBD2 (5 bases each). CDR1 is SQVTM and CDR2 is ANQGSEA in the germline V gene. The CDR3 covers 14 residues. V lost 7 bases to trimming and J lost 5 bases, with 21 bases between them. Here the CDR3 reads CSAAHRGRVHEQYF. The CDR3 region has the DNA TGCAGCGCAGCCCACCGGGGCAGGGTTCACGAGCAGTACTTC.

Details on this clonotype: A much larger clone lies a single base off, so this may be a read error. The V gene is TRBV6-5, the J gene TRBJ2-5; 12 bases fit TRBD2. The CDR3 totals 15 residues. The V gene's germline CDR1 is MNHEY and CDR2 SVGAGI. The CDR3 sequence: CASRRTSGAQEPQYF. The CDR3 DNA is TGTGCCAGCAGACGGACTAGCGGGGCACAAGAGCCCCAGTACTTC.